This T cell receptor (beta chain) was observed in a study of cytomegalovirus exposure and HLA in healthy donors. Data came from immunoSEQ multiplex PCR; TCRdb stores just in-frame clones and leaves some out. There are some 68,000 clones in the sample; roughly 96% occur only once, and around 2.5% lies in the top ten. Germline V gene data show CDR1 as SGHAT and CDR2 as FQNNGV. V gave up 3 bases and J gave up 2 bases, with 8 bases separating them. The CDR3 consists of 13 residues. The donors were members of the roughly 120-subject validation cohort (separate from the roughly 660-subject first cohort). This chain joins TRBV11-2 and TRBJ2-7, with D tentatively TRBD1 (5 bases). The source of this sequence is a man younger than 35 in good health and CMV-seronegative. The sample was PBMCs. DNA of the CDR3: TGTGCCAGCAGCTTCGTAGGGGCCTACGAGCAGTACTTC. It codes for CASSFVGAYEQYF.